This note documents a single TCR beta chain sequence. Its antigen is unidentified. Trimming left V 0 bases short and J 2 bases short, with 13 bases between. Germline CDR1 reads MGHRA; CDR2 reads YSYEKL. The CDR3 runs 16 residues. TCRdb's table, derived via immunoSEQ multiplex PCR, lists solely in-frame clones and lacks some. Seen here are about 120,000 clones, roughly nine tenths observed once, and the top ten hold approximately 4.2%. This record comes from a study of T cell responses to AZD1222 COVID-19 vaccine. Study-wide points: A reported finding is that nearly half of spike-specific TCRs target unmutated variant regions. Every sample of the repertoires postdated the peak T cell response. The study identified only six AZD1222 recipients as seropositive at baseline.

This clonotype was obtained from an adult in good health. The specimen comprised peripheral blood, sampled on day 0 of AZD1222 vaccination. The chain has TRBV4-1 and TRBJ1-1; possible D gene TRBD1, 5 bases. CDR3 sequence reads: CASSQELGASNTEAFF. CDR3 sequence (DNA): TGCGCCAGCAGCCAAGAGTTAGGGGCGAGTAACACTGAAGCTTTCTTT.